The 7 T cell receptor beta chains listed next were all sequenced from one sample in a study of blood T cell repertoires in COVID-19. The table came from immunoSEQ multiplex PCR; TCRdb's copy has only in-frame clones and leaves some out. The sample lists about 170,000 clones; around 85% were seen once. The sequenced material came from peripheral blood. The receptors derive from a man between 60 and 70 years old who had recovered from COVID-19.

The chain employs TRBV18 and TRBJ2-1, with TRBD2 matching over 10 bases. The CDR3 is 16 residues long. V lost 4 bases and J lost 8; bases outside the gene matches: 11. CDR1 KGHSH and CDR2 LQKENI come from the germline V gene. The CDR3 here is CASSRLAGGQGDEQFF. The CDR3 DNA reads as TGTGCCAGCTCACGGTTAGCGGGGGGCCAGGGGGATGAGCAGTTCTTC.

This clone is a singleton in its sample. The J gene is TRBJ2-7, the V gene TRBV5-1, with 8 bases identical to TRBD1. Germline CDR1 is SGHRS and CDR2 is YFSETQ. This CDR3 has 14 amino acids. The trim removed 0 bases at V and 6 bases at J, leaving 5 bases unmatched. CDR3 nucleotides: TGCGCCAGCAGCTTGGCCATACAGGGGGGCGAGCAGTACTTC. It encodes CASSLAIQGGEQYF.

This chain connects TRBV3-1 (or the pseudogene TRBV3-2) to TRBJ2-3, with 8 bases fitting TRBD2. The germline CDR1 and CDR2 sequences are LGHDT and YNNKEL (reference sequence). The CDR3 sequence is 17 residues long. The V segment lost 4 bases and the J segment 4 bases; nucleotides outside the gene matches: 13. CDR3 DNA sequence: TGTGCCAGCAGCCGCGCCCCCGGGGGGGCCGTTGCAGATACGCAGTATTTT. Encoded protein: CASSRAPGGAVADTQYF.

This rearrangement joins TRBV5-1 to TRBJ1-1, with D possibly being TRBD1 (5 bases). The V end was cut by 4 bases, the J end by 0 bases, with 10 bases between. This CDR3 spans 14 amino acids. Germline V gene sequence: CDR1 SGHRS, CDR2 YFSETQ. The CDR3 DNA reads TGCGCCAGCAGCGATCAGGGAATGAACACTGAAGCTTTCTTT. Its translation is CASSDQGMNTEAFF.

This clone has just a few counts. The chain recombines TRBV7-9 with TRBJ1-1; no clear D gene. Germline V gene data show CDR1 as SEHNR and CDR2 as FQNEAQ (reference sequence). The V end lost 2 bases, the J end lost 1 base, and 11 bases lay between the germline ends. There are 15 residues in the CDR3. The CDR3 sequence is CASSLSGTGNTEAFF. CDR3 in DNA: TGTGCCAGCAGCTTATCGGGTACGGGGAACACTGAAGCTTTCTTT. Based on the CDR3 plus reference TRBV7-9 and TRBJ1-1, the full variable domain is DTGVSQNPRHKITKRGQNVTFRCDPISEHNRLYWYRQTLGQGPEFLTYFQNEAQLEKSRLLSDRFSAERPKGSFSTLEIQRTEQGDSAMYLCASSLSGTGNTEAFFGQGTRLTVV.

V and J are TRBV18 and TRBJ2-3; 11 nucleotides line up with TRBD2. CDR3 length: 14 amino acids. CDR1 KGHSH and CDR2 LQKENI come from the germline V gene. Unmatched junction bases numbered 0, after V lost 3 bases and J lost 4 bases. CDR3: CASSPSGGADTQYF. DNA of the CDR3: TGTGCCAGCTCACCTAGCGGGGGGGCAGATACGCAGTATTTT.

The chain joins TRBV7-2 to TRBJ1-3, with D tentatively TRBD1 (6 bases). This CDR3 comprises 16 residues. Germline V lookup: CDR1 SGHTA, CDR2 FQGNSA. V lost 2 bases and J 2 bases, leaving 13 bases between the germline ends. CDR3 coding DNA: TGTGCCAGCAGCTTACAACAGGGTAGGGCTGGAAACACCATATATTTT. It specifies CASSLQQGRAGNTIYF.